The 31 T cell receptor beta chains listed next were all sequenced from one sample in a study of T cell responses to AZD1222 COVID-19 vaccine. Profiling relied on immunoSEQ multiplex PCR, and the TCRdb table lists in-frame clones only, not all of them. The profile shows 150,000 to 200,000 clones, around 92% of them singletons. This material consisted of peripheral blood, taken 28 days after the second AZD1222 dose. These receptors originate from an adult who received the AZD1222 COVID-19 vaccine.

CDR3 amino acids: CAIRETGVNSPLHF. CDR3 coding DNA: TGTGCCATCAGAGAAACAGGGGTGAATTCACCCCTCCACTTT. The J gene is TRBJ1-6, the V gene TRBV10-3; 7 bases align to TRBD1. CDR1 and CDR2 (germline): ENHRY, SYGVKD. The CDR3 runs 14 residues. Germline trimming cut 6 bases from V and 7 bases from J; bases unmatched to any gene: 6.

The rearrangement joins TRBV18 to TRBJ1-1; 7 bases agree with TRBD1. CDR3 length: 15 amino acids. V gave up 5 bases and J gave up 0 bases; unmatched junction bases: 6. The germline gives CDR1 KGHSH, CDR2 LQKENI. The CDR3 loop reads CASSTPGTVNTEAFF. In DNA, the CDR3 is TGTGCCAGCTCAACTCCCGGGACAGTGAACACTGAAGCTTTCTTT.

The rearrangement uses TRBV6-5 and TRBJ2-1; D is unresolved. Looked up from germline, CDR1 is MNHEY and CDR2 is SVGAGI. The CDR3 loop spans 13 amino acids. Trimming left V 4 bases short and J 3 bases short, with 7 bases between. Here the CDR3 reads CASSSRSYNEQFF. The CDR3 DNA sequence: TGTGCCAGCAGTTCACGCAGCTACAATGAGCAGTTCTTC.

In its sample, this clone was seen once. The rearrangement joins TRBV6-6 to TRBJ2-3; 14 nucleotides align to TRBD2. J was trimmed by 7 bases and V by 6 bases; bases with no gene match: 3. Germline lookup yields CDR1 MNHNY and CDR2 SVGAGI (reference sequence). This CDR3 has 14 amino acids. The chain's CDR3 is CASRGTSGGHTQYF. As DNA, the CDR3 is TGTGCCAGCAGGGGGACTAGCGGGGGTCATACGCAGTATTTT.

The genes are TRBV30 and TRBJ2-6; D is ambiguous. Germline V gene data show CDR1 as GTSNPN and CDR2 as SVGIG (reference sequence). This CDR3 is built from 16 residues. Trimming left V 2 bases short and J 0 bases short, with 11 bases between. CDR3 coding DNA: TGTGCCTGGAGTTCGGGCCAACTCTCTGGGGCCAACGTCCTGACTTTC. Protein: CAWSSGQLSGANVLTF. Together with reference TRBV30 and TRBJ2-6, the CDR3 gives the full variable domain: SQTIHQWPATLVQPVGSPLSLECTVEGTSNPNLYWYRQAAGRGLQLLFYSVGIGQISSEVPQNLSASRPQDRQFILSSKKLLLSDSGFYLCAWSSGQLSGANVLTFGAGSRLTVL.

The rearrangement joins TRBV6-1 to TRBJ2-1, with D unclear. The CDR3 runs to 14 residues. Per germline, CDR1 MNHNS and CDR2 SASEGT. The germline V and J ends were trimmed by 3 bases and 1 base, with 7 bases remaining between them. In nucleotides, the CDR3 is TGTGCCAGCAGTGAGTTGACTTCCTACAATGAGCAGTTCTTC. Translated, it gives CASSELTSYNEQFF.

V and J are TRBV7-2 and TRBJ2-2, with 10 nucleotides matching TRBD1. The CDR3 consists of 15 residues. The germline CDR1 and CDR2 sequences are SGHTA and FQGNSA. V was clipped by 5 bases and J by 6 bases; unmatched bases: 6. The CDR3: CASSGGTGEPGELFF. In nucleotides, the CDR3 is TGTGCCAGCAGCGGTGGGACAGGGGAACCCGGGGAGCTGTTTTTT. Complete variable domain (other parts from reference TRBV7-2 and TRBJ2-2): GAGVSQSPSNKVTEKGKDVELRCDPISGHTALYWYRQSLGQGLEFLIYFQGNSAPDKSGLPSDRFSAERTGGSVSTLTIQRTQQEDSAVYLCASSGGTGEPGELFFGEGSRLTVL.

The chain joins TRBV5-1 to TRBJ1-1; D is undetermined. Germline V CDR1 and CDR2: SGHRS, YFSETQ. Trimming removed 0 bases at V and 1 base at J, with 7 bases between. The CDR3 sequence is 14 residues long. The CDR3 DNA follows: TGCGCCAGCAGCTTGGTGATGGGGAACACTGAAGCTTTCTTT. It is translated as CASSLVMGNTEAFF.

The chain recombines TRBV29-1 with TRBJ1-1, with a weak D call TRBD1 (5 bases). Germline loops: CDR1 SQVTM, CDR2 ANQGSEA. This CDR3 is built from 16 residues. Deletions cut 1 base from V and 4 bases from J, with 19 bases between. CDR3 region: CSVEVFRSQGITEAFF. The CDR3 nucleotides read TGCAGCGTTGAAGTATTTCGCAGTCAGGGCATCACTGAAGCTTTCTTT.

V usage is TRBV10-3 and J usage is TRBJ1-1; the D gene is possibly TRBD1 (6 bases). This CDR3 is 17 amino acids long. Trimming removed 6 bases at V and 1 base at J, with 21 bases between. Germline V gene lookup returns CDR1 ENHRY and CDR2 SYGVKD. The CDR3 protein is CAIRRAPGGRGNTEAFF. For the CDR3, the DNA is TGTGCCATCAGGCGGGCCCCGGGGGGGCGCGGGAACACTGAAGCTTTCTTT.

The chain combines TRBV7-2 with TRBJ2-1; TRBD1 matches 7 bases. The CDR3 is 12 residues long. CDR1 is SGHTA and CDR2 is FQGNSA in the germline V gene. Trimming cost V 5 bases and J 9 bases; bases outside gene matches: 4. CDR3 in DNA: TGTGCCAGCAGCAAAGACAGGGTTGAGCAGTTCTTC. Translation: CASSKDRVEQFF.

The chain uses TRBV20-1 and TRBJ2-7; D unclear. The V gene's germline CDR1 is DFQATT and CDR2 SNEGSKA (reference sequence). Trimming took 3 bases from V and 7 from J, leaving 13 bases between them. CDR3 length: 12 amino acids. DNA of the CDR3: TGCAGTGCTAGTCCCCTTTTAGTGGAGCAGTACTTC. Protein: CSASPLLVEQYF.

The chain has TRBV9 and TRBJ2-1; D is ambiguous. V lost 4 bases and J 10 bases, leaving 15 bases between the germline ends. Germline CDR1 and CDR2: SGDLS and YYNGEE. This CDR3 has 13 amino acids. The CDR3 nucleotides read TGTGCCAGCAGCCCTGAAGCGATTTCCGAGCAGTTCTTC. Amino acid sequence: CASSPEAISEQFF.

The chain joins TRBV29-1 to TRBJ2-3; 7 nucleotides align to TRBD1. Losses at the gene ends were 3 bases for V and 0 bases for J; bases not matched to a gene: 9. The CDR3 contains 16 residues. Germline V gene sequence: CDR1 SQVTM, CDR2 ANQGSEA. CDR3 amino acids: CSVEGLSTGSTDTQYF. The DNA of the CDR3 is TGCAGCGTTGAGGGCCTGTCGACAGGGAGCACAGATACGCAGTATTTT.

The V call is TRBV10-3, the J call TRBJ1-1; 7 bases line up with TRBD1. The CDR3 loop spans 13 amino acids. Trimming cost V 4 bases and J 10 bases; bases outside gene matches: 9. Germline V lookup: CDR1 ENHRY, CDR2 SYGVKD. The CDR3 is CAISGGQGVGAFF. The CDR3 nucleotides are TGTGCCATCAGTGGTGGGCAGGGGGTAGGAGCTTTCTTT.

In this sample, this clone turned up once. The CDR3 reads CASSAHPGPPRLYGYTF. The CDR3 DNA follows: TGTGCCAGCAGCGCTCACCCGGGACCACCAAGACTCTATGGCTACACCTTC. The chain uses TRBV9 and TRBJ1-2; D might be TRBD1 (5 bases). CDR3 length equals 17 residues. Trimming took 3 bases from V and 4 from J, leaving 22 bases between them. Germline-derived CDR1 and CDR2 are SGDLS and YYNGEE.

The rearrangement links TRBV27 to TRBJ2-3; D is uncertain. Per the germline V gene, CDR1 is MNHEY and CDR2 is SMNVEV (reference sequence). V dropped 3 bases and J dropped 1 base, with 5 bases sitting between them. CDR3 size: 13 residues. The CDR3 bases are TGTGCCAGCAGTTTGGTCCGCACAGATACGCAGTATTTT. Its protein is CASSLVRTDTQYF.

The chain recombines TRBV10-3 with TRBJ1-5, with a possible D match to TRBD1 (5 bases). The length of the CDR3 is 14 residues. The V end was cut by 4 bases, the J end by 0 bases, with 7 bases between. Germline V gene lookup returns CDR1 ENHRY and CDR2 SYGVKD. CDR3: CAISGDFSNQPQHF. The DNA for the CDR3 is TGTGCCATCAGTGGGGACTTTAGCAATCAGCCCCAGCATTTT.

The J gene is TRBJ2-1, the V gene TRBV6-6, with 10 bases that match TRBD1. The germline gives CDR1 MNHNY, CDR2 SVGAGI (reference sequence). V lost 7 bases, J lost 7 bases, and 7 bases stayed unmatched. This CDR3 contains 14 residues. The CDR3 sequence is CASTGQGGINEQFF. The DNA of the CDR3 is TGTGCCAGCACCGGACAGGGGGGTATTAATGAGCAGTTCTTC.

The J gene is TRBJ1-2, the V gene TRBV19; TRBD1 matches at 7 bases. The CDR3 sequence is 13 residues long. The germline CDR1 and CDR2 sequences are LNHDA and SQIVND (reference sequence). Trimming removed 6 bases from V and 5 bases from J; junction bases left unmatched: 6. The CDR3 region has the DNA TGTGCCAGTAGAGTACAGGGGCCTTATGGCTACACCTTC. Protein sequence: CASRVQGPYGYTF.

The genes are TRBV10-2 and TRBJ1-4; the D gene is possibly TRBD1 (6 bases). V lost 7 bases to trimming and J lost 7 bases, with 16 bases between them. The CDR3 is made up of 14 amino acids. The germline V gene has CDR1 WSHSY and CDR2 SAAADI. CDR3 sequence (DNA): TGCGCCAGCAAAGGCTGGGGGCAGGTTGAAAAACTGTTTTTT. It is translated as CASKGWGQVEKLFF.

The chain links TRBV5-1 to TRBJ2-1; either TRBD1 or TRBD2 may supply D (5 bases each). The CDR3 totals 14 residues. V lost 1 base and J lost 5, with 10 bases in between. Germline V gene sequence: CDR1 SGHRS, CDR2 YFSETQ. CDR3 DNA sequence: TGCGCCAGCAGCTTGCAGGGACCCGACAATGAGCAGTTCTTC. Translating it yields CASSLQGPDNEQFF.

The chain employs TRBV6-4 and TRBJ2-1; the match to TRBD2 covers 9 bases. Looked up from germline, CDR1 is MRHNA and CDR2 is SNTAGT. J gave up 8 bases and V 0 bases, and 5 bases lay outside the gene matches. This CDR3 spans 15 amino acids. CDR3 nucleotides: TGTGCCAGCAGTGACTCGGGCGGGGGGGCCCATGAGCAGTTCTTC. Translating it yields CASSDSGGGAHEQFF.

V gene TRBV7-9 combines with J gene TRBJ1-1, with 7 bases matching TRBD1. The CDR3 sequence is 14 residues long. Looked up from germline, CDR1 is SEHNR and CDR2 is FQNEAQ (reference sequence). V lost 3 bases and J lost 5; bases outside the gene matches: 6. In nucleotides, the CDR3 is TGTGCCAGCAGCTTCGTCGACAGGGCAACTGAAGCTTTCTTT. Its protein product is CASSFVDRATEAFF.

V usage is TRBV4-1 and J usage is TRBJ1-6, with TRBD1 as a possible D gene (5 bases). CDR1 is MGHRA and CDR2 is YSYEKL in the germline V gene. The CDR3 extends over 17 amino acids. With 1 base removed from V and 8 bases from J, the gap between germline ends came to 18 bases. CDR3 DNA: TGCGCCAGCAGCCAAGGGGACCGTACGCTCACCCATTCACCCCTCCACTTT. It translates to CASSQGDRTLTHSPLHF.

The chain recombines TRBV7-2 with TRBJ1-5; tentatively, D is TRBD1 (5 bases). The germline CDR1 and CDR2 sequences are SGHTA and FQGNSA. CDR3 size: 13 residues. V lost 5 bases, J lost 4 bases, and 9 bases lay in between. The CDR3, as DNA: TGTGCCAGCAGCCAACAGGAGAATCAGCCCCAGCATTTT. Translating gives CASSQQENQPQHF.

The chain carries TRBV3-1 (or the pseudogene TRBV3-2) and TRBJ2-2; the match to TRBD2 covers 10 bases. This CDR3 has 16 residues. V was clipped by 6 bases and J by 3 bases; unmatched bases: 7. From germline, CDR1 is LGHDT and CDR2 YNNKEL (reference sequence). The CDR3 sequence: CASRSLAGAYTGELFF. Here the CDR3 DNA reads TGTGCCAGCAGATCTCTAGCGGGGGCCTACACCGGGGAGCTGTTTTTT.

The rearrangement uses TRBV2 and TRBJ1-2; D not certain. The V end lost 1 base, the J end lost 6 bases, and 9 bases lay between the germline ends. CDR1 and CDR2 (germline): SNHLY, FYNNEI. There are 13 residues in the CDR3. CDR3 residues: CASSEVSSDGYTF. CDR3 bases: TGTGCCAGCAGTGAAGTGAGTTCGGATGGCTACACCTTC.

The chain joins TRBV9 to TRBJ2-2, with 7 bases aligning to TRBD2. The CDR3 covers 16 residues. Germline V gene lookup returns CDR1 SGDLS and CDR2 YYNGEE. The J segment lost 5 bases and the V segment lost 2 bases, leaving 9 bases of the junction unmatched. The CDR3 loop reads CASSVLETSPTGELFF. DNA of the CDR3: TGTGCCAGCAGCGTTCTCGAGACTAGCCCTACCGGGGAGCTGTTTTTT.

This clone has more than one count but fewer than ten. The genes are TRBV11-2 and TRBJ2-7; D not resolved. Per the germline V gene, CDR1 is SGHAT and CDR2 is FQNNGV. CDR3 length equals 13 residues. The V and J ends lost 1 base and 1 base respectively, with 5 bases between them. The CDR3 nucleotides are TGTGCCAGCAGCTTAGGGTATTCCTACGAGCAGTACTTC. It specifies CASSLGYSYEQYF.

This clone was found once. The V gene is TRBV29-1, the J gene TRBJ2-5; D unclear. Trimming removed 2 bases at V and 1 base at J, with 8 bases between. There are 13 residues in the CDR3. Germline CDR1 SQVTM, CDR2 ANQGSEA. The DNA for the CDR3 is TGCAGCGTTGAACAGACCACCCAAGAGACCCAGTACTTC. Its protein is CSVEQTTQETQYF.